This entry lists 10 T cell receptor beta chains sequenced from one sample in a study of T cells in Graves' hyperthyroidism and ophthalmopathy. Amplified TCR beta CDR3 regions came from RNA transcripts. Researchers ran a first-round RT-PCR on the TCR CDR3 using the HTBI primer set. TCRdb redid the calling of the multiplex PCR reads with MiXCR, one entry per CDR3 protein. Of 600,000 to 650,000 distinct CDR3 sequences detected, about a fifth appear once; the ten largest clones hold under 35%. Sequenced material: blood. The receptor source for this set is a man between 25 and 39 years old with Graves' ophthalmopathy.

Only a few counts were recorded for this clonotype. This chain joins TRBV3-1 and TRBJ2-7; D not resolved. The CDR3 is 14 amino acids. Trimming pared 4 bases from V and 6 bases from J, leaving 16 bases between. Germline CDR1 and CDR2: LGHDT and YNNKEL (reference sequence). In DNA form, the CDR3 reads TGTGCCAGCAGCCCCCCAAAACCATCCACCGAGCAGTACTTC. Its translation: CASSPPKPSTEQYF.

The chain recombines TRBV28 with TRBJ1-2; a weak D match, TRBD1 (5 bases). Per the germline V gene, CDR1 is MDHEN and CDR2 is SYDVKM. The germline V and J ends were trimmed by 3 bases and 8 bases, with 10 bases remaining between them. The CDR3 totals 12 residues. The CDR3 DNA follows: TGTGCCAGCAGTTTTCTGGGACGGGGCTACACCTTC. Protein sequence: CASSFLGRGYTF.

This clonotype occurred many times. This chain joins TRBV20-1 and TRBJ2-7; D perhaps matches TRBD2 (5 bases). V lost 1 base, J lost 3 bases, and 10 bases lay in between. Germline V gives CDR1 DFQATT, CDR2 SNEGSKA (reference sequence). The CDR3 covers 13 residues. The CDR3, as DNA: TGCAGTGCTAGAGGAAGGGCGGGCTACGAGCAGTACTTC. This encodes CSARGRAGYEQYF.

The chain links TRBV6-1 to TRBJ2-1, with 8 bases matching TRBD2. Per the germline V gene, CDR1 is MNHNS and CDR2 is SASEGT. Trimming removed 7 bases from V and 1 base from J; junction bases left unmatched: 3. There are 14 residues in the CDR3. The chain's CDR3 is CASNPGGSYNEQFF. The DNA for the CDR3 is TGTGCCAGCAACCCGGGAGGGTCCTACAATGAGCAGTTCTTC.

This clonotype was detected many times. V and J are TRBV3-1 and TRBJ2-3; D ambiguous. The CDR3 runs 12 residues. CDR1 LGHDT and CDR2 YNNKEL come from the germline V gene (reference sequence). The germline V and J ends were trimmed by 3 bases and 0 bases, with 1 base remaining between them. The CDR3 region is CASSQSTDTQYF. CDR3 bases: TGTGCCAGCAGCCAGAGCACAGATACGCAGTATTTT.

The rearrangement uses TRBV28 and TRBJ1-5, with a tentative D call TRBD1 (6 bases). Germline CDR1 reads MDHEN; CDR2 reads SYDVKM. The V and J ends lost 6 bases and 3 bases respectively, with 15 bases between them. This CDR3 has 15 residues. CDR3 protein: CASREVRGPNQPQHF. In DNA, the CDR3 is TGTGCCAGCAGGGAGGTCAGGGGACCCAATCAGCCCCAGCATTTT.

This clonotype was detected a few times. Here the CDR3 reads CSARTSGRANEQFF. CDR3 bases: TGCAGTGCTAGGACTAGCGGGAGGGCTAATGAGCAGTTCTTC. V is TRBV20-1 and J is TRBJ2-1; 14 positions match TRBD2. This CDR3 region has 14 residues. Trimming removed 3 bases from V and 7 bases from J; junction bases left unmatched: 2. The V gene's germline CDR1 is DFQATT and CDR2 SNEGSKA (reference sequence).

The V gene is TRBV20-1, the J gene TRBJ1-2; 8 nucleotides line up with TRBD1. CDR1 DFQATT and CDR2 SNEGSKA come from the germline V gene (reference sequence). Germline trimming cut 5 bases from V and 8 bases from J; bases unmatched to any gene: 16. CDR3 size: 15 residues. The CDR3 is CSAGEGRWTGRGYTF. CDR3 nucleotides: TGCAGTGCTGGCGAGGGGCGCTGGACAGGGCGAGGCTACACCTTC.

This clonotype was counted only a few times. The rearrangement uses TRBV4-1 and TRBJ2-3; 8 positions agree with TRBD2. This CDR3 contains 17 residues. CDR1 and CDR2 from the germline V gene are MGHRA and YSYEKL. Trimming at V came to 0 bases and at J to 1 base, leaving 6 bases not matched to a gene. The CDR3 DNA sequence: TGCGCCAGCAGCCAAGAAGGCACTAGCGGACGCACAGATACGCAGTATTTT. This encodes CASSQEGTSGRTDTQYF.

This clonotype was counted at least ten times. The gene calls are TRBV30 and TRBJ2-7; D unclear. Germline assignment: CDR1 GTSNPN and CDR2 SVGIG (reference sequence). CDR3 length equals 11 residues. Trimming left V 2 bases short and J 3 bases short, with 5 bases between. The CDR3 reads CAWSMSYEQYF. The CDR3 DNA reads as TGTGCCTGGAGTATGAGCTACGAGCAGTACTTC.